This TCR beta chain originates from a study of T-cell reconstitution after alpha-beta-depleted transplantation in children. Many counts were recorded for this clonotype. The length of the CDR3 is 14 residues. The germline V gene encodes CDR1 SGHRS and CDR2 YFSETQ. With V trimmed by 4 bases and J by 13 bases, 11 bases remained unmatched. Preparation of the TCRbeta library used unique molecular identifiers. MiXCR, run by TCRdb on the PCR reads, gives a single entry per CDR3 protein. The sample carries nearly 200,000 distinct CDR3 sequences, 5% to 7.5% recorded once. This TCR came from a girl less than two years old with combined immunodeficiency, due to receive a stem cell transplant. The chain couples TRBV5-1 to TRBJ2-1; 10 nucleotides agree with TRBD2. Source: PBMCs, taken before TCRalphabeta/CD19-depleted stem cell transplant. CDR3 in amino acids: CASSPGLAAQIQFF. CDR3 in DNA: TGCGCCAGCAGCCCCGGACTAGCGGCCCAAATTCAGTTCTTC. The variable domain in full, completed from reference TRBV5-1 and TRBJ2-1, reads KAGVTQTPRYLIKTRGQQVTLSCSPISGHRSVSWYQQTPGQGLQFLFEYFSETQRNKGNFPGRFSGRQFSNSRSEMNVSTLELGDSALYLCASSPGLAAQIQFFGPGTRLTVL.